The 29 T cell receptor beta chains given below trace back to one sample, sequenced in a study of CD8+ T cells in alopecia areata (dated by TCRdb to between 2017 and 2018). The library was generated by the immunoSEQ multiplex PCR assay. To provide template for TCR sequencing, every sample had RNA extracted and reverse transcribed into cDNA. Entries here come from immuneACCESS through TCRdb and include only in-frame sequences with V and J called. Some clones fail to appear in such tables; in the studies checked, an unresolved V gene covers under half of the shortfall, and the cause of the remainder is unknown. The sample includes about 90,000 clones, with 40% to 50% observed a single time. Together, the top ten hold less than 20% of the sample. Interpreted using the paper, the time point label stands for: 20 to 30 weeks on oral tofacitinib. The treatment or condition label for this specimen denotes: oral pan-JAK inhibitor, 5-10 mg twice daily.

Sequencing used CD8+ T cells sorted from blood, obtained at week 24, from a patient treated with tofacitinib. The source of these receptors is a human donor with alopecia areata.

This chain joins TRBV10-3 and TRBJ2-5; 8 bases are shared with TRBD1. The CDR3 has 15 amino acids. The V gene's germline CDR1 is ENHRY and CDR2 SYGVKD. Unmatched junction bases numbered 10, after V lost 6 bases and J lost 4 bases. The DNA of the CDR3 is TGTGCCATCAGGGGAACGGGACAGGAGGGAGAGACCCAGTACTTC. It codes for CAIRGTGQEGETQYF.

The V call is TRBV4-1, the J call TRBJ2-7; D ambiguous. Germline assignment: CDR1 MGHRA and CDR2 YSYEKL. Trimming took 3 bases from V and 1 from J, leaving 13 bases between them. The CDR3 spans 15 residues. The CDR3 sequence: CASSHSHGRSYEQYF. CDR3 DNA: TGCGCCAGCAGCCATTCCCACGGTCGGTCCTACGAGCAGTACTTC.

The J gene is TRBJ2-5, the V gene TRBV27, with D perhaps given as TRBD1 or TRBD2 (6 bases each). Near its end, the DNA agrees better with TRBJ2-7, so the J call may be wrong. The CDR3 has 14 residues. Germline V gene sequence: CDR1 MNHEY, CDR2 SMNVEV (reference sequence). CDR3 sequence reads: CASSFAGQPYEQYF. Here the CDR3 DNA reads TGTGCCAGCAGTTTCGCGGGACAACCCTACGAGCAGTACTTC.

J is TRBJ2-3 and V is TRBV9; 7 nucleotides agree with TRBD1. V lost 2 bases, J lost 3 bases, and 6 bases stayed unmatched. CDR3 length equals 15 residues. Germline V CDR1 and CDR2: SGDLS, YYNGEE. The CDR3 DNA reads TGTGCCAGCAGCGTTGAGGGGGCGCGGACAGATACGCAGTATTTT. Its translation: CASSVEGARTDTQYF.

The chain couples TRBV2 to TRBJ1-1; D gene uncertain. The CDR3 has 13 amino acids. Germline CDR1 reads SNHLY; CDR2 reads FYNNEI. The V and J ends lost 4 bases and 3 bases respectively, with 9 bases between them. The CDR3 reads CASSVWQYTEAFF. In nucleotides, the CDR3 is TGTGCCAGCAGTGTTTGGCAGTACACTGAAGCTTTCTTT.

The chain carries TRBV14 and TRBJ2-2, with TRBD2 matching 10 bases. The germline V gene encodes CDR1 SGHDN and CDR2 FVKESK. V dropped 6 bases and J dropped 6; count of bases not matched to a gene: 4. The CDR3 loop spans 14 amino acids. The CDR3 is CASRAGGDAGELFF. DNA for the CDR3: TGTGCCAGCAGAGCGGGAGGGGACGCCGGGGAGCTGTTTTTT.

CDR3 nucleotide sequence: TGCGCCAGCAGCCGCGGGACTACGACCTACGAGCAGTACTTC. Residues: CASSRGTTTYEQYF. This chain links TRBV4-3 with TRBJ2-7; 7 positions match TRBD2. V shed 4 bases, J shed 2 bases, and the junction held 5 bases outside the gene matches. The CDR3 runs to 14 residues. The V gene's germline CDR1 is LGHNA and CDR2 YSLEER.

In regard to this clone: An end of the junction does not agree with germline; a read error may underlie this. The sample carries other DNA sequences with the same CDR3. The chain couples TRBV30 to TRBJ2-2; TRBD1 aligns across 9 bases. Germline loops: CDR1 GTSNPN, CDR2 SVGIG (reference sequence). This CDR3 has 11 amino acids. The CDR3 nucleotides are TGTGCCTGGACCAGGACAGGGGAGCTGTTCTTT. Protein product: CAWTRTGELFF.

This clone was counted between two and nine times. The CDR3 sequence: CAIRDDNEQFF. In DNA, the CDR3 is TGTGCCATCAGGGACGACAATGAGCAGTTCTTC. The rearrangement uses TRBV10-3 and TRBJ2-1; D not resolved. The CDR3 runs 11 residues. Germline V gene data show CDR1 as ENHRY and CDR2 as SYGVKD. Trimming removed 6 bases at V and 5 bases at J, with 5 bases between.

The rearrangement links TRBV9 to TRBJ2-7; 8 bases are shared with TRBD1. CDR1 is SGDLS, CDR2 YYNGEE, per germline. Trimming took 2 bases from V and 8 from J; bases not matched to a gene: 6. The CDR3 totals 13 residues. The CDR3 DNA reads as TGTGCCAGCAGCGTCGAGACAGGGGAAAAGCAGTACTTC. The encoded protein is CASSVETGEKQYF.

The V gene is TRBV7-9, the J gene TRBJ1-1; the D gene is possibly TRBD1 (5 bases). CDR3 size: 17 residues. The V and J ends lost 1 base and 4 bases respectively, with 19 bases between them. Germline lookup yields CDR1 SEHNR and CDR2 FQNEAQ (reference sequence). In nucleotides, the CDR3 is TGTGCCAGCAGCTTAGGAACCGGGGGAATCGGGTCCACTGAAGCTTTCTTT. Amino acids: CASSLGTGGIGSTEAFF.

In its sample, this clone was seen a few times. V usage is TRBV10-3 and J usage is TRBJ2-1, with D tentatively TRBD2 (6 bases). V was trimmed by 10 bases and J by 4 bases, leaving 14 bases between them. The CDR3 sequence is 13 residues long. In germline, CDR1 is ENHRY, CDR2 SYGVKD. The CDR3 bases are TGTGCCACCCGACTAGGCGGTTACAATGAGCAGTTCTTC. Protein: CATRLGGYNEQFF.

Here the CDR3 DNA reads TGTGCCAGCAGTGACCCCGGACTGCCGTCGTACACAGATACGCAGTATTTT. This translates into CASSDPGLPSYTDTQYF. V usage is TRBV6-1 and J usage is TRBJ2-3; TRBD2 is a possible D gene (5 bases). CDR1 and CDR2 (germline): MNHNS, SASEGT. This CDR3 region has 17 residues. The germline V and J ends were trimmed by 3 bases and 2 bases, with 18 bases remaining between them.

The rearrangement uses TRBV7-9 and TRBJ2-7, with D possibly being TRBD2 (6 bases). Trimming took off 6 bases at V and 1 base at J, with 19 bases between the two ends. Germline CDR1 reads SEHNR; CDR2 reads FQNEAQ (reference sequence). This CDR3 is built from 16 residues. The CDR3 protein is CASSHNLGGGSYEQYF. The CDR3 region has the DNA TGTGCCAGCAGTCACAATCTGGGGGGTGGATCCTACGAGCAGTACTTC.

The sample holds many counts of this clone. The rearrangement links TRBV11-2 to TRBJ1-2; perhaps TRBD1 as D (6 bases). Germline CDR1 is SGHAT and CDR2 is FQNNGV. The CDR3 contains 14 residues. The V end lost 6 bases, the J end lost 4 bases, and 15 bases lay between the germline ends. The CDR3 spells CASSQFDRPYGYTF. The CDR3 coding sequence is TGTGCCAGCAGTCAATTCGACAGGCCCTATGGCTACACCTTC.

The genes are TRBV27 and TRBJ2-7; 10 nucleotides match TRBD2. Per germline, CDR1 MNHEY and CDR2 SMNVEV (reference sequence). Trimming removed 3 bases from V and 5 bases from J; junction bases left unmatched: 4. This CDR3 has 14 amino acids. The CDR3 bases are TGTGCCAGCAGTTTGTCCCTAGCGGGAGACGAGCAGTACTTC. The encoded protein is CASSLSLAGDEQYF.

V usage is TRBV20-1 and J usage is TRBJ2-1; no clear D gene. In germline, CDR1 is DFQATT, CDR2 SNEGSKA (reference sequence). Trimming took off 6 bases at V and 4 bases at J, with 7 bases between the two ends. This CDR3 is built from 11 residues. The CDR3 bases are TGCAGTGCGCATGATTACAATGAGCAGTTCTTC. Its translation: CSAHDYNEQFF.

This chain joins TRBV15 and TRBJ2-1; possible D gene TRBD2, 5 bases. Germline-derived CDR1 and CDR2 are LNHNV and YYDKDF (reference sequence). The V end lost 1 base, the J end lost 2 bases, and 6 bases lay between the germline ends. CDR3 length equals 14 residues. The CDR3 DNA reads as TGTGCCACCAGCAGAGGCGGGCCCTACAATGAGCAGTTCTTC. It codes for CATSRGGPYNEQFF.

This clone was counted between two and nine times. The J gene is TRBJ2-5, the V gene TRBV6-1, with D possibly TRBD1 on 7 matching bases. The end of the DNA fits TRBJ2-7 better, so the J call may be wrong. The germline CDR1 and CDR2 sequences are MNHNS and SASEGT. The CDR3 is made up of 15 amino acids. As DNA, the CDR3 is TGTGCCAGCAGTGAAGCGGAGGGGGCGGTATACGAGCAGTACTTC. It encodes CASSEAEGAVYEQYF.

This CDR3 reads CASRPRGGDTEAFF. CDR3 nucleotide sequence: TGTGCCAGCAGACCCAGGGGTGGAGACACTGAAGCTTTCTTT. This chain joins TRBV7-9 and TRBJ1-1; D perhaps matches TRBD1 (6 bases). The germline gives CDR1 SEHNR, CDR2 FQNEAQ (reference sequence). The CDR3 loop spans 14 amino acids. V was cut by 6 bases and J by 3 bases, with 14 bases left in between. Looking up the rest from reference TRBV7-9 and TRBJ1-1 gives the full variable domain: DTGVSQNPRHKITKRGQNVTFRCDPISEHNRLYWYRQTLGQGPEFLTYFQNEAQLEKSRLLSDRFSAERPKGSFSTLEIQRTEQGDSAMYLCASRPRGGDTEAFFGQGTRLTVV.

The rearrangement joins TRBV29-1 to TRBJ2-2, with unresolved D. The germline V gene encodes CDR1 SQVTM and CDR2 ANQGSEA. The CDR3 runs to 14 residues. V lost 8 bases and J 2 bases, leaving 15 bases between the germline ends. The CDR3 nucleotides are TGCAGCCCCTCTCGGAGTCACAACACCGGGGAGCTGTTTTTT. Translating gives CSPSRSHNTGELFF.

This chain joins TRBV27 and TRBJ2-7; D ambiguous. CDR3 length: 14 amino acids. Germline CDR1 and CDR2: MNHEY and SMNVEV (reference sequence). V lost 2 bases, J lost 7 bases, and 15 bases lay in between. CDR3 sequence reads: CASSLRGGNDEQYF. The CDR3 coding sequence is TGTGCCAGCAGTTTAAGAGGTGGGAACGATGAGCAGTACTTC.

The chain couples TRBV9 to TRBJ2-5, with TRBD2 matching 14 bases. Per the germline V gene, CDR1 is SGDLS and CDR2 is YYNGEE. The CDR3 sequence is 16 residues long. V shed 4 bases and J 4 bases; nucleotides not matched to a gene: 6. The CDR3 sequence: CASSKGTSGSRETQYF. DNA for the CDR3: TGTGCCAGCAGCAAGGGGACTAGCGGGAGTAGAGAGACCCAGTACTTC. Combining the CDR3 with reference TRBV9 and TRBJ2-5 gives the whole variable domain DSGVTQTPKHLITATGQRVTLRCSPRSGDLSVYWYQQSLDQGLQFLIQYYNGEERAKGNILERFSAQQFPDLHSELNLSSLELGDSALYFCASSKGTSGSRETQYFGPGTRLLVL.

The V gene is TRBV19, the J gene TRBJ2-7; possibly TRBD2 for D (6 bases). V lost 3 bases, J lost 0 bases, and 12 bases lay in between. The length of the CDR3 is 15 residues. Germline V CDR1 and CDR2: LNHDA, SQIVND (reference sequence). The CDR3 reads CASSIYGGASYEQYF. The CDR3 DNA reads TGTGCCAGTAGTATCTACGGCGGGGCCTCCTACGAGCAGTACTTC.

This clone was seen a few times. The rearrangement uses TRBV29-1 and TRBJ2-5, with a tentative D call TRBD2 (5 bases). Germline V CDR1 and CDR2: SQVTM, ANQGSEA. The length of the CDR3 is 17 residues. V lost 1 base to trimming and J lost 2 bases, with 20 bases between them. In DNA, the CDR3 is TGCAGCGTTGAAGCGGGGATTCACAGTAGATCTCAAGAGACCCAGTACTTC. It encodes CSVEAGIHSRSQETQYF.

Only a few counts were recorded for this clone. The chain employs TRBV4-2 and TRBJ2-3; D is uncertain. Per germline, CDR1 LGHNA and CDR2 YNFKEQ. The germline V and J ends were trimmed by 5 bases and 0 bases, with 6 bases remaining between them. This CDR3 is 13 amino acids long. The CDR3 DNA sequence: TGTGCCAGCAGCAGACTTAGCACAGATACGCAGTATTTT. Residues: CASSRLSTDTQYF.

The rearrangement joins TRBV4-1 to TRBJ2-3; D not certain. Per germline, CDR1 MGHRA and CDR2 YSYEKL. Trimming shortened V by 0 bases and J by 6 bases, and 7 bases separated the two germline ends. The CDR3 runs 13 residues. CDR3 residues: CASSQENRDTQYF. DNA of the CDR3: TGCGCCAGCAGCCAAGAAAACCGCGATACGCAGTATTTT.

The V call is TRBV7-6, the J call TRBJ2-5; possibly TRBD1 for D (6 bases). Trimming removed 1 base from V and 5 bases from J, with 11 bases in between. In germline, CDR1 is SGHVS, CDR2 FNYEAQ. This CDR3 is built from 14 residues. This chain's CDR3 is CASSLGGTRETQYF. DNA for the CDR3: TGTGCCAGCAGCTTAGGTGGGACAAGGGAGACCCAGTACTTC.

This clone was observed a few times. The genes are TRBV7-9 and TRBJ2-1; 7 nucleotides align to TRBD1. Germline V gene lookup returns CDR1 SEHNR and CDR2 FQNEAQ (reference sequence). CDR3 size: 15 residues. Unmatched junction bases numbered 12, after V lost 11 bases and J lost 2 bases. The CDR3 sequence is CAGEGGPGPYNEQFF. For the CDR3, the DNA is TGTGCCGGAGAAGGGGGCCCGGGACCCTACAATGAGCAGTTCTTC.